This T cell receptor (beta chain) was observed in a study of blood T cell repertoires in COVID-19. Profiling relied on immunoSEQ multiplex PCR, and the TCRdb table lists in-frame clones only, not all of them. The sample includes 240,000 or so clones, more than 75% seen only once; the top ten take around 0.91%. Per germline, CDR1 MNHEY and CDR2 SVGAGI. The CDR3 consists of 12 residues. Trimming pared 8 bases from V and 3 bases from J, leaving 11 bases between. The chain couples TRBV6-5 to TRBJ2-7; a weak D match, TRBD2 (6 bases). The clonotype was recovered from a woman aged 40 to 50 who had recovered from COVID-19. The sample taken for sequencing was peripheral blood. The CDR3 region has the DNA TGTGCCAGCGGGGTTAGCGGCTACGAGCAGTACTTC. Protein sequence: CASGVSGYEQYF.